A selection of T cell receptor beta chains follows, all from one sample in a study of cytomegalovirus exposure and HLA in healthy donors. The table came from immunoSEQ multiplex PCR; TCRdb's copy has only in-frame clones and leaves some out. Of around 150,000 clones listed, less than 90% were seen once; the top ten hold over 1.5%. Material for sequencing was PBMCs. These receptors all stem from a woman between 18 and 29 years old in good health and CMV-seronegative. Both conserved end residues are part of each CDR3. D genes are given only for firm matches. Not every row has a clone size; where given, it reads once, few, many or a size class.

size: .; J: TRBJ1-4; D: .; V: TRBV7-9; DNA: TGTGCCAGCAGCGGGGCCGGGACAAGTAATGAAAAACTGTTTTTT; CDR3: CASSGAGTSNEKLFF
size: .; J: TRBJ2-7; D: TRBD1; V: TRBV18; DNA: TGTGCCAGCTCACCTTACTTTACGGGACAGGCATACTACGAGCAGTACTTC; CDR3: CASSPYFTGQAYYEQYF
size: .; J: TRBJ1-3; D: .; V: TRBV6-5; DNA: TGTGCCAGCAGTTTAGGGGGGGCGCTTGGAAACACCATATATTTT; CDR3: CASSLGGALGNTIYF
size: .; J: TRBJ1-1; D: .; V: TRBV6-5; DNA: TGTGCCACCTTGTTCGGGAACACTGAAGCTTTCTTT; CDR3: CATLFGNTEAFF
size: .; J: TRBJ2-7; D: TRBD2; V: TRBV7-9; DNA: TGTGCCAGCAGCTTAGCGGCTAGCGGGAGCTACGAGCAGTACTTC; CDR3: CASSLAASGSYEQYF
size: .; J: TRBJ1-5; D: .; V: TRBV15; DNA: TGTGCCACCAGCCCCCGAGGGGGTGTTAGCAATCAGCCCCAGCATTTT; CDR3: CATSPRGGVSNQPQHF
size: once; J: TRBJ1-1; D: .; V: TRBV5-1; DNA: TGCGCCAGCAGCTTGATGGCGAACACTGAAGCTTTCTTT; CDR3: CASSLMANTEAFF
size: .; J: TRBJ1-1; D: .; V: TRBV29-1; DNA: TGCAGCGTTCCGGGACAACTATTTGAGGGGGCTTTCTTT; CDR3: CSVPGQLFEGAFF
size: .; J: TRBJ1-5; D: TRBD1; V: TRBV27; DNA: TGTGCCAGCAGTGCCGCGGGACAGGGAGGACAGCCCCAGCATTTT; CDR3: CASSAAGQGGQPQHF
size: .; J: TRBJ1-5; D: TRBD1; V: TRBV6-4; DNA: TGTGCCAGCAGTGAAGGAGGGGGCGGCAATCAGCCCCAGCATTTT; CDR3: CASSEGGGGNQPQHF
size: once; J: TRBJ1-6; D: TRBD1; V: TRBV28; DNA: TGTGCCAGCAGATCCCTCTATGACAGGGGACCACCCCTCCACTTT; CDR3: CASRSLYDRGPPLHF
size: once; J: TRBJ2-7; D: TRBD1; V: TRBV27; DNA: TGTGCCAGCAGTAAATGGGACAGGGGGCACCAATACGGCGAGCAGTACTTC; CDR3: CASSKWDRGHQYGEQYF
size: .; J: TRBJ2-3; D: TRBD2; V: TRBV5-1; DNA: TGCGCCAGCAGCTTGCGTAGCGGGGGTAACGCAGATACGCAGTATTTT; CDR3: CASSLRSGGNADTQYF
size: .; J: TRBJ2-2; D: .; V: TRBV10-3; DNA: TGTGCCATCAGTGAGTCGGCGGGGTTGCGCGGGGAGCTGTTTTTT; CDR3: CAISESAGLRGELFF
size: .; J: TRBJ2-5; D: .; V: TRBV6-5; DNA: TGTGCCAGCAGTTACCAGGGCCAAGAGACCCAGTACTTC; CDR3: CASSYQGQETQYF
size: .; J: TRBJ1-4; D: .; V: TRBV28; DNA: TGTGCCAGCACCCTATACAGGGTGGGTGAAAAACTGTTTTTT; CDR3: CASTLYRVGEKLFF
size: .; J: TRBJ1-5; D: .; V: TRBV21-1; DNA: TGTGCCAGCTGGGAGGGGGGTAGCAATCAGCCCCAGCATTTT; CDR3: CASWEGGSNQPQHF
size: .; J: TRBJ2-5; D: .; V: TRBV30; DNA: TGTGCCTGGAGTGTACTAACCTTTCACCAAGAGACCCAGTACTTC; CDR3: CAWSVLTFHQETQYF
size: .; J: TRBJ2-3; D: TRBD2; V: TRBV19; DNA: TGTGCCAGTAGTAACCCGCGGGAGGTAGAGGGCACAGATACGCAGTATTTT; CDR3: CASSNPREVEGTDTQYF
size: .; J: TRBJ2-7; D: .; V: TRBV6-5; DNA: TGTGCCAGCAGTTACTATGCAGGGGAACTCTACGAGCAGTACTTC; CDR3: CASSYYAGELYEQYF
size: .; J: TRBJ1-5; D: TRBD1; V: TRBV7-2; DNA: TGTGCCAGCAGCCCGGGACAGGGGGCTTTCGGTCAGCCCCAGCATTTT; CDR3: CASSPGQGAFGQPQHF
size: .; J: TRBJ1-5; D: .; V: TRBV10-3; DNA: TGTGCCATCAGCGGGGGGGGAAGCAATCAGCCCCAGCATTTT; CDR3: CAISGGGSNQPQHF
size: .; J: TRBJ2-3; D: .; V: TRBV29-1; DNA: TGCAGCGTCCTATTATTGGATACGCAGTATTTT; CDR3: CSVLLLDTQYF
size: few; J: TRBJ2-3; D: .; V: TRBV5-6; DNA: TGTGCCAGCAGCTTGGCCCTAGACACAGATACGCAGTATTTT; CDR3: CASSLALDTDTQYF
size: .; J: TRBJ1-3; D: .; V: TRBV7-9; DNA: TGTGCCAGCAGCTCGATGACAGCTAGCTCTGGAAACACCATATATTTT; CDR3: CASSSMTASSGNTIYF
size: .; J: TRBJ1-1; D: TRBD1; V: TRBV7-9; DNA: TGTTCCAGCAGCTCCCCCGGGACAGTGAGGAACACTGAAGCTTTCTTT; CDR3: CSSSSPGTVRNTEAFF
size: .; J: TRBJ1-4; D: TRBD1; V: TRBV28; DNA: TGTGCCAGCAGTCCCTCAGACAGGGTCCGAGAAAAACTGTTTTTT; CDR3: CASSPSDRVREKLFF
size: .; J: TRBJ2-3; D: TRBD2; V: TRBV30; DNA: TGTGCCTGGAGTGTACTAGCGGGGCCCACAGATACGCAGTATTTT; CDR3: CAWSVLAGPTDTQYF
size: once; J: TRBJ1-2; D: .; V: TRBV7-9; DNA: TGTGCCAGCAGCTCAGGAACACCAGCTAACTATGGCTACACCTTC; CDR3: CASSSGTPANYGYTF
size: few; J: TRBJ1-1; D: TRBD1; V: TRBV6-5; DNA: TGTGCCAGCAGGCTAGACGACAGGGTCAACACTGAAGCTTTCTTT; CDR3: CASRLDDRVNTEAFF
size: .; J: TRBJ1-5; D: TRBD1; V: TRBV7-2; DNA: TGTGCCAGCAGCCGAAACCAGGGGGTCGACCAGCCCCAGCATTTT; CDR3: CASSRNQGVDQPQHF
size: .; J: TRBJ2-3; D: .; V: TRBV21-1; DNA: TGTGCCAGCAGCAAATCCCGGACTAGCGGGAGTGGAGATACGCAGTATTTT; CDR3: CASSKSRTSGSGDTQYF
size: once; J: TRBJ2-3; D: .; V: TRBV7-6; DNA: TGTGCCAGCAGCCCCGTCTCCACAGATACGCAGTATTTT; CDR3: CASSPVSTDTQYF
size: few; J: TRBJ2-2; D: .; V: TRBV6-5; DNA: TGTGCCAGCAAGGGGGTCGGGGAGCTGTTTTTT; CDR3: CASKGVGELFF
size: once; J: TRBJ2-7; D: .; V: TRBV27; DNA: TGTGCCATTTCATCCTACGAGCAGTACTTC; CDR3: CAISSYEQYF
size: many; J: TRBJ1-3; D: .; V: TRBV25-1; DNA: TGTGCCAGCAGTGGTACAGTAGGAAACACCATATATTTT; CDR3: CASSGTVGNTIYF
size: few; J: TRBJ1-1; D: TRBD1; V: TRBV27; DNA: TGTGCCAGCAGCGGGACAGGGGTAGGGGACACTGAAGCTTTCTTT; CDR3: CASSGTGVGDTEAFF
size: .; J: TRBJ1-6; D: TRBD1; V: TRBV6-1; DNA: TGTGCCAGCTTGACGGAGACAGGGGCTTCACCCCTCCACTTT; CDR3: CASLTETGASPLHF
size: .; J: TRBJ1-2; D: .; V: TRBV28; DNA: TGTGCCAGCAGACCTACCTCGTTATATGGCTACACCTTC; CDR3: CASRPTSLYGYTF
size: once; J: TRBJ2-1; D: TRBD2; V: TRBV7-6; DNA: TGTGCCAGCAGCTCACCCCTCCGGACTAGCGGGAGGAGGATCGATGAGCAGTTCTTC; CDR3: CASSSPLRTSGRRIDEQFF
size: .; J: TRBJ2-7; D: TRBD2; V: TRBV6-6; DNA: TGTGCCAGCAGCTACGGGGGGAGCGTCTCCTACGAGCAGTACTTC; CDR3: CASSYGGSVSYEQYF
size: .; J: TRBJ2-7; D: .; V: TRBV30; DNA: TGTGCCTGGAGTGTACCCGGGGGTACCCTCAACGAGCAGTACTTC; CDR3: CAWSVPGGTLNEQYF
size: .; J: TRBJ1-2; D: TRBD1; V: TRBV28; DNA: TGTGCCAGCAGTTTCCAGACAGGGATTCATGGCTACACCTTC; CDR3: CASSFQTGIHGYTF
size: .; J: TRBJ2-2; D: TRBD2; V: TRBV19; DNA: TGTGCCAGTACTTACCTAGCGGGAGTCGGTAACACCGGGGAGCTGTTTTTT; CDR3: CASTYLAGVGNTGELFF